This is a list of T cell receptor beta chains from one sample in a study of cytomegalovirus exposure and HLA in healthy donors. Data came from immunoSEQ multiplex PCR; TCRdb stores just in-frame clones and leaves some out. The sample lists over 150,000 clones, 71% occurring once. Specimen: PBMCs. The receptors here all came from a woman aged 25 to 39 in good health and CMV-seronegative. Both conserved end residues are part of each CDR3. D genes are given only for firm matches. Part of the rows lack a size; the others show once, few, many or a class for expanded clones.

V gene	D gene	J gene	clone size	CDR3 protein	CDR3 DNA
TRBV7-2	TRBD2	TRBJ2-2	NA	CASRSGSGNTGELFF	TGTGCCAGCAGAAGCGGGAGTGGGAACACCGGGGAGCTGTTTTTT
TRBV7-8	NA	TRBJ1-5	NA	CASSPGCTSNQPQHF	TGTGCCAGCAGCCCGGGATGTACCAGCAATCAGCCCCAGCATTTT
TRBV19	TRBD1	TRBJ1-5	NA	CASTSFGTGPKDTQPQHF	TGTGCCAGTACCTCCTTCGGGACAGGGCCTAAGGATACTCAGCCCCAGCATTTT
TRBV29-1	NA	TRBJ2-1	NA	CSVSNEQFF	TGCAGCGTGAGTAATGAGCAGTTCTTC
TRBV7-8	NA	TRBJ2-3	few	CASSPLGTSTDTQYF	TGTGCCAGCAGTCCTCTCGGGACTAGCACAGATACGCAGTATTTT
TRBV27	TRBD2	TRBJ2-5	NA	CASSLSQGGKTQYF	TGTGCCAGCAGTTTAAGCCAGGGAGGGAAGACCCAGTACTTC
TRBV28	NA	TRBJ1-2	NA	CASSLEIYGYTF	TGTGCCAGCAGTTTGGAGATCTATGGCTACACCTTC
TRBV7-2	NA	TRBJ2-1	NA	CASSLAGHYNEQFF	TGTGCCAGCAGCTTAGCTGGCCACTACAATGAGCAGTTCTTC
TRBV6-6	NA	TRBJ1-1	few	CASSPLDGAEAFF	TGTGCCAGCAGTCCCCTAGACGGGGCTGAAGCTTTCTTT
TRBV6-5	NA	TRBJ1-2	NA	CASSYSVRSGYTF	TGTGCCAGCAGTTACTCGGTCCGGTCCGGCTACACCTTC
TRBV2	TRBD1	TRBJ2-7	NA	CASRISQDRAYEQYF	TGTGCCAGCAGGATCTCACAGGACAGGGCTTACGAGCAGTACTTC
TRBV28	TRBD2	TRBJ2-5	NA	CASRAGGRETQYF	TGTGCCAGCAGAGCGGGGGGGCGTGAGACCCAGTACTTC
TRBV19	NA	TRBJ2-3	NA	CASSILARDTQYF	TGTGCCAGTAGTATACTAGCCAGGGATACGCAGTATTTT
TRBV28	TRBD2	TRBJ2-1	NA	CASRVAGENYNEQFF	TGTGCCAGCAGGGTAGCGGGAGAGAATTACAATGAGCAGTTCTTC
TRBV29-1	NA	TRBJ2-7	NA	CSVLTDEYEQYF	TGCAGCGTTTTGACAGACGAGTACGAGCAGTACTTC
TRBV19	NA	TRBJ2-1	NA	CASSKWPSGDREQFF	TGTGCCAGTAGTAAGTGGCCTAGCGGAGACAGGGAGCAGTTCTTC
TRBV4-3	NA	TRBJ2-3	NA	CASSQVQYFSTDTQYF	TGCGCCAGCAGCCAAGTACAGTACTTTAGCACAGATACGCAGTATTTT
TRBV4-3	NA	TRBJ2-7	few	CASSQATGREQYF	TGCGCCAGCAGCCAAGCAACGGGGAGGGAGCAGTACTTC
TRBV9	NA	TRBJ2-6	NA	CASSEGQVSGANVLTF	TGTGCCAGCAGCGAAGGACAAGTCTCTGGGGCCAACGTCCTGACTTTC
TRBV7-6	NA	TRBJ2-6	NA	CASSLSAGNSGANVLTF	TGTGCCAGCAGCTTATCCGCAGGGAACTCCGGGGCCAACGTCCTGACTTTC
TRBV19	TRBD1	TRBJ1-5	NA	CASMTGGGNQPQHF	TGTGCCAGTATGACAGGGGGGGGCAATCAGCCCCAGCATTTT
TRBV6-6	TRBD1	TRBJ1-4	once	CASSLTGGGEKLFF	TGTGCCAGCAGCCTTACAGGGGGGGGAGAAAAACTGTTTTTT
TRBV4-1	NA	TRBJ2-1	NA	CASSQGLGGSSYNEQFF	TGCGCCAGCAGCCAAGGGTTAGGGGGTAGCTCCTACAATGAGCAGTTCTTC
TRBV7-2	NA	TRBJ2-2	few	CASSFKGGGTGELFF	TGTGCCAGCAGCTTTAAGGGGGGGGGCACCGGGGAGCTGTTTTTT
TRBV9	NA	TRBJ2-5	NA	CASSVAAGGFQETQYF	TGTGCCAGCAGCGTAGCGGCAGGAGGGTTCCAAGAGACCCAGTACTTC
TRBV11-2	NA	TRBJ2-1	NA	CASSLRLVRPQFF	TGTGCCAGCAGCTTAAGACTAGTACGGCCGCAGTTCTTC